This T cell receptor (beta chain) was captured in a study of response to subunit inactivated influenza vaccine. A few counts support this clonotype. TCRdb fed the RT-PCR reads into MiXCR, producing one record per CDR3 protein. The data show fewer than 400,000 distinct CDR3 sequences, 20% to 25% seen once. The receptor comes from a man between 50 and 70 years old who received an inactivated influenza vaccine. The specimen was PBMCs from blood, collected 21 months after vaccination.

The CDR3 spells CASSLTYNYGYTF. CDR3 DNA: TGTGCCAGCAGTTTGACCTATAACTATGGCTACACCTTC. The chain uses TRBV12-3 or TRBV12-4 and TRBJ1-2, with D uncertain. V was shortened by 3 bases and J by 1 base, with 6 bases between the two germline ends. The CDR3 consists of 13 residues.